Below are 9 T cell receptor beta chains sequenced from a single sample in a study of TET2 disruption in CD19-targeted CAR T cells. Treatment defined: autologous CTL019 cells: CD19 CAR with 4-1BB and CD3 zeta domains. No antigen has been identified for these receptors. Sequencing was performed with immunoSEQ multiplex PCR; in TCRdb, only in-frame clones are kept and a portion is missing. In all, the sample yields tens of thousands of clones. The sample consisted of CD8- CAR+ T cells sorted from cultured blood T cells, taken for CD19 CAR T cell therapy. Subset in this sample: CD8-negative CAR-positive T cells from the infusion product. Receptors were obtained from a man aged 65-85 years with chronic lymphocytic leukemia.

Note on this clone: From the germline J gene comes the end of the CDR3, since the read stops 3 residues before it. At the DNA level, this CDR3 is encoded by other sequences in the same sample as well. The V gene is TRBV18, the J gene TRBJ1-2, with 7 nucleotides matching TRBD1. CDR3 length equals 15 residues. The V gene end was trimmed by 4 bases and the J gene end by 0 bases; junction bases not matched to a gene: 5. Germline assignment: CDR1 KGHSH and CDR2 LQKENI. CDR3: CASSQSGTANYGYTF. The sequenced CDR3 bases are TGTGCCAGCTCACAATCCGGGACAGCTAACTATGGC. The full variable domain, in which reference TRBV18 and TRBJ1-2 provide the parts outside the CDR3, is NAGVMQNPRHLVRRRGQEARLRCSPMKGHSHVYWYRQLPEEGLKFMVYLQKENIIDESGMPKERFSAEFPKEGPSILRIQQVVRGDSAAYFCASSQSGTANYGYTFGSGTRLTVV.

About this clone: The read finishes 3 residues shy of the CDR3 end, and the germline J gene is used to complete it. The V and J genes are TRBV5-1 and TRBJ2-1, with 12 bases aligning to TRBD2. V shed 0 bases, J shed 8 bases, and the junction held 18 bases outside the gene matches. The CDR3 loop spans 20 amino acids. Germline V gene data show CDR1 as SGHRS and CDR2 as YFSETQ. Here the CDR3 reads CASSLAWLSSGGARSDEQFF. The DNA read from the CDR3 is TGCGCCAGCAGCTTGGCCTGGTTGTCTAGCGGGGGGGCCCGCTCCGATGAG.

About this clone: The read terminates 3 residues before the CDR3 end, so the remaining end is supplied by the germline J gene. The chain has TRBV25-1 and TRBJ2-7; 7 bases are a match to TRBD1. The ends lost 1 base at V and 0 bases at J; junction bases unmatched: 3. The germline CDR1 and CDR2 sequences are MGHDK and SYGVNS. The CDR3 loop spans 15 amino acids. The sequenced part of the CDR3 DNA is TGTGCCAGCAGTGAATGGGACAGCAGCTCCTACGAG. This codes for CASSEWDSSSYE. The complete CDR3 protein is CASSEWDSSSYEQYF.

Incomplete CDR3 DNA: TGCGCCAGCAGTCAGAAGGGGAAGGGAGAGACT. Its translation is CASSQKGKGET. The whole CDR3 is CASSQKGKGETQYF. The chain combines TRBV23-1 with TRBJ2-4, with D perhaps matching TRBD1 or TRBD2 (5 bases each). The read falls 3 residues short of the CDR3 end, and the missing part is taken from the germline J gene. TRBV23-1 is an open reading frame, and its role is uncertain. The CDR3 has 14 amino acids.

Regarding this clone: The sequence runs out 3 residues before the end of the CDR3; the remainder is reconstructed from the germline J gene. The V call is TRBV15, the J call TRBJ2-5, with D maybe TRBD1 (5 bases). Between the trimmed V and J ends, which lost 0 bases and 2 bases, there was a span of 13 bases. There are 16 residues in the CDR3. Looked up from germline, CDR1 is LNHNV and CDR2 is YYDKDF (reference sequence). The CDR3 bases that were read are TGTGCCACCAGCAGAGAGGTGGCAGGGCGGCAAGAGACC. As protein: CATSREVAGRQET. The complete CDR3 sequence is CATSREVAGRQETQYF.

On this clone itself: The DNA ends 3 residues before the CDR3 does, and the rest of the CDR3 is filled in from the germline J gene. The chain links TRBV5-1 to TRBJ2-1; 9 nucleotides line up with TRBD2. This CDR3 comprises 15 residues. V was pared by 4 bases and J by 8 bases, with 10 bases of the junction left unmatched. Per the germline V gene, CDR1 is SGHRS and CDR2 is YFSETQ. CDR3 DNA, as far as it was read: TGCGCCAGCAGCCCGGGGGGGACTAGCAGCGATGAG. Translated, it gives CASSPGGTSSDE. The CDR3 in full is CASSPGGTSSDEQFF. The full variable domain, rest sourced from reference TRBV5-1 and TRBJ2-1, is KAGVTQTPRYLIKTRGQQVTLSCSPISGHRSVSWYQQTPGQGLQFLFEYFSETQRNKGNFPGRFSGRQFSNSRSEMNVSTLELGDSALYLCASSPGGTSSDEQFFGPGTRLTVL.

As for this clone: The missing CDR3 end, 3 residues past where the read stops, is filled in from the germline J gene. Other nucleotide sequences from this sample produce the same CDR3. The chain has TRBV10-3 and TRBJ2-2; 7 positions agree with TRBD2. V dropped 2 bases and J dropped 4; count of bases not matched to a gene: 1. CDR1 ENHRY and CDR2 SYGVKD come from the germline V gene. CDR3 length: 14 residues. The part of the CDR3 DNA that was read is TGTGCCATCAGTGAGGGGGGGGGCACCGGGGAG. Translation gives CAISEGGGTGE. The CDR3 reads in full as CAISEGGGTGELFF.

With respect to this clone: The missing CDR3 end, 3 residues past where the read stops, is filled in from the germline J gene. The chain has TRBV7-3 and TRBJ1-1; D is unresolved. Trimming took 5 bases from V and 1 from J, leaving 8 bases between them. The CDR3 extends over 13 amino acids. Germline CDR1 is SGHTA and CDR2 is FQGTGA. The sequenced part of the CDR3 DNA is TGTGCCAGCAGCGCTCAGAAGAACACTGAA. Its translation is CASSAQKNTE. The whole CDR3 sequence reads CASSAQKNTEAFF.

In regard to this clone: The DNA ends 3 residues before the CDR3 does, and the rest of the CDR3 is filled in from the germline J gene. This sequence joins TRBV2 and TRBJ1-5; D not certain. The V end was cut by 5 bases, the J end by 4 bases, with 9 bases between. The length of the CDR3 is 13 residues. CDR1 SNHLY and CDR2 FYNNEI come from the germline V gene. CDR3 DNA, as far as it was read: TGTGCCAGCAGTTTTGGTGCGAATCAGCCC. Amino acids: CASSFGANQP. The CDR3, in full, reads CASSFGANQPQHF.